These 23 T cell receptor beta chains came from one sample sequenced in a study of blood T cell repertoires in COVID-19. Assay: immunoSEQ multiplex PCR; the TCRdb copy retains only in-frame clones and omits some. The data hold about 110,000 clones, with roughly 87% observed a single time. What was sequenced was peripheral blood. The receptors here all came from a human donor in a cohort sampled during active COVID-19.

The CDR3 DNA reads as TGTGCCAGTAGTATTTTAACTAGCGGGAGGAACACCGGGGAGCTGTTTTTT. It specifies CASSILTSGRNTGELFF. The V gene is TRBV19, the J gene TRBJ2-2; 11 positions match TRBD2. In germline, CDR1 is LNHDA, CDR2 SQIVND (reference sequence). V lost 3 bases and J lost 1; bases outside the gene matches: 4. The CDR3 extends over 17 amino acids.

V is TRBV7-9 and J is TRBJ2-7; the D gene is possibly TRBD2 (6 bases). V lost 8 bases to trimming and J lost 3 bases, with 14 bases between them. CDR1 and CDR2 from the germline V gene are SEHNR and FQNEAQ (reference sequence). This CDR3 spans 13 amino acids. The CDR3 nucleotides read TGTGCCAGCTGCCGGGACTTAGGCTACGAGCAGTACTTC. As protein: CASCRDLGYEQYF.

This clone was seen just once. V is TRBV18 and J is TRBJ2-7; TRBD1 agrees at 9 bases. The junction had 3 bases not matched to a gene; V was cut back by 3 bases and J by 0 bases. The CDR3 is 15 amino acids. CDR1 is KGHSH, CDR2 LQKENI, per germline. The CDR3 loop is CASSPGTGSSYEQYF. In DNA form, the CDR3 reads TGTGCCAGCTCACCCGGGACAGGGAGCTCCTACGAGCAGTACTTC. The variable domain in full, completed from reference TRBV18 and TRBJ2-7, reads NAGVMQNPRHLVRRRGQEARLRCSPMKGHSHVYWYRQLPEEGLKFMVYLQKENIIDESGMPKERFSAEFPKEGPSILRIQQVVRGDSAAYFCASSPGTGSSYEQYFGPGTRLTVT.

The chain links TRBV7-3 to TRBJ2-1; D is perhaps TRBD1 (6 bases). The V gene's germline CDR1 is SGHTA and CDR2 FQGTGA. The CDR3 spans 15 residues. Trimming took 5 bases from V and 4 from J, leaving 15 bases between them. The CDR3 here is CASSPGESPYNEQFF. CDR3 coding DNA: TGTGCCAGCAGCCCAGGGGAAAGTCCTTACAATGAGCAGTTCTTC.

The gene calls are TRBV18 and TRBJ1-1; 7 bases align to TRBD1. CDR1 KGHSH and CDR2 LQKENI come from the germline V gene. V lost 0 bases and J lost 0; bases outside the gene matches: 4. The CDR3 totals 16 residues. In DNA form, the CDR3 reads TGTGCCAGCTCACCACCAGGGACAGTTATGAACACTGAAGCTTTCTTT. Amino acid sequence: CASSPPGTVMNTEAFF.

This sequence joins TRBV9 and TRBJ2-1, with 8 bases lining up with TRBD2. The CDR3 has 17 amino acids. J gave up 4 bases and V 6 bases, and 15 bases lay outside the gene matches. Germline V gene lookup returns CDR1 SGDLS and CDR2 YYNGEE. CDR3 DNA: TGTGCCAGCACCCAGACGCCCTACGGGGGGGAATACAATGAGCAGTTCTTC. Its translation: CASTQTPYGGEYNEQFF.

This chain links TRBV5-1 with TRBJ1-2; D may be TRBD1 (5 bases). Germline assignment: CDR1 SGHRS and CDR2 YFSETQ. There are 13 residues in the CDR3. The V and J ends lost 4 bases and 4 bases respectively, with 11 bases between them. CDR3 DNA: TGCGCCAGCAGCGCAGGGTCGGGCTATGGCTACACCTTC. Its protein is CASSAGSGYGYTF.

This CDR3 is CASTTLGRASVSYGYTF. CDR3 nucleotide sequence: TGTGCCAGCACAACTTTAGGCAGGGCTTCGGTAAGCTATGGCTACACCTTC. This chain connects TRBV21-1 to TRBJ1-2; the D call TRBD1 from the table was never checked on the DNA. TRBV21-1 is reported as a pseudogene. This CDR3 has 17 amino acids.

This clone came up once. J is TRBJ1-4 and V is TRBV6-5; TRBD1 matches 11 bases. The germline gives CDR1 MNHEY, CDR2 SVGAGI. V shed 2 bases, J shed 8 bases, and the junction held 7 bases outside the gene matches. The CDR3 is made up of 16 amino acids. The CDR3 loop reads CASSYRPGQGEEKLFF. The CDR3 coding sequence is TGTGCCAGCAGTTACCGTCCGGGACAGGGGGAAGAAAAACTGTTTTTT.

The chain carries TRBV10-2 and TRBJ2-3; TRBD2 aligns across 10 bases. Unmatched junction bases numbered 9, after V lost 6 bases and J lost 3 bases. This CDR3 comprises 16 residues. Germline CDR1 WSHSY, CDR2 SAAADI. As DNA, the CDR3 is TGCGCCAGCAGGTTGGCTAGCGGGAGCGGGACAGATACGCAGTATTTT. This translates into CASRLASGSGTDTQYF.

The chain has TRBV2 and TRBJ1-1, with D maybe TRBD1 (6 bases). Trimming shortened V by 8 bases and J by 2 bases, and 18 bases separated the two germline ends. Germline lookup yields CDR1 SNHLY and CDR2 FYNNEI. The CDR3 consists of 15 residues. The CDR3 reads CASRPPGGPNTEAFF. CDR3 nucleotides: TGTGCCAGCCGCCCGCCGGGGGGCCCAAACACTGAAGCTTTCTTT.

In DNA, the CDR3 is TGTGCCAGCTCACCACCGGGCACCACTAACTATGGCTACACCTTC. Amino acids: CASSPPGTTNYGYTF. The chain links TRBV18 to TRBJ1-2; D is undetermined. This CDR3 spans 15 amino acids. Germline V CDR1 and CDR2: KGHSH, LQKENI. V was pared by 0 bases and J by 0 bases, with 8 bases between.

The rearrangement uses TRBV15 and TRBJ2-7; the match to TRBD1 covers 10 bases. V shed 0 bases, J shed 9 bases, and the junction held 11 bases outside the gene matches. This CDR3 contains 16 residues. From germline, CDR1 is LNHNV and CDR2 YYDKDF (reference sequence). The CDR3 bases are TGTGCCACCAGCAGAGATACAAGACAGGGGGCGGTTGGGCAGTACTTC. It encodes CATSRDTRQGAVGQYF.

This clone was picked up one time. This sequence joins TRBV11-1 and TRBJ2-1; TRBD1 is a possible D gene (6 bases). With 5 bases removed from V and 0 bases from J, the gap between germline ends came to 14 bases. Germline V gene sequence: CDR1 SGHAT, CDR2 FQDESV (reference sequence). This CDR3 has 16 amino acids. The CDR3 region has the DNA TGTGCCAGCAGCCCCCGACAGGCTACCTCCTACAATGAGCAGTTCTTC. This encodes CASSPRQATSYNEQFF. Full variable domain (outside the CDR3, taken from reference TRBV11-1 and TRBJ2-1): EAEVAQSPRYKITEKSQAVAFWCDPISGHATLYWYRQILGQGPELLVQFQDESVVDDSQLPKDRFSAERLKGVDSTLKIQPAELGDSAMYLCASSPRQATSYNEQFFGPGTRLTVL.

In DNA, the CDR3 is TGTGCCATCAGTGAGTCGGGACAGGGGGCCGGGGAGCTGTTTTTT. Its protein product is CAISESGQGAGELFF. This chain links TRBV10-3 with TRBJ2-2, with 11 positions matching TRBD1. With V trimmed by 0 bases and J by 6 bases, 0 bases remained unmatched. The length of the CDR3 is 15 residues. Germline-derived CDR1 and CDR2 are ENHRY and SYGVKD.

This clone was picked up one time. The CDR3 protein is CASSLNDYNEQFF. CDR3 sequence (DNA): TGTGCCAGCTCCCTAAATGACTACAATGAGCAGTTCTTC. This chain connects TRBV18 to TRBJ2-1; D ambiguous. The V end was cut by 6 bases, the J end by 3 bases, with 9 bases between. The CDR3 sequence is 13 residues long. CDR1 is KGHSH and CDR2 is LQKENI in the germline V gene.

Points on this clone: At the DNA level, this CDR3 is encoded by other sequences in the same sample as well. This rearrangement joins TRBV5-1 to TRBJ2-5; 10 nucleotides match TRBD2. This CDR3 is 15 amino acids long. Trimming at V came to 2 bases and at J to 4 bases, leaving 5 bases not matched to a gene. Germline CDR1 and CDR2: SGHRS and YFSETQ. The CDR3: CASSFSGGAGETQYF. DNA for the CDR3: TGCGCCAGCAGCTTCAGCGGGGGGGCAGGAGAGACCCAGTACTTC.

This chain uses TRBV29-1 with TRBJ1-5; tentatively, D is TRBD1 (6 bases). This CDR3 contains 15 residues. The germline V and J ends were trimmed by 6 bases and 4 bases, with 19 bases remaining between them. Germline-derived CDR1 and CDR2 are SQVTM and ANQGSEA. The chain's CDR3 is CSVGGEGGGNQPQHF. The CDR3 coding sequence is TGCAGCGTCGGCGGGGAGGGAGGGGGTAATCAGCCCCAGCATTTT.

This sequence joins TRBV5-4 and TRBJ2-2; possible D gene TRBD1, 5 bases. This CDR3 is 15 amino acids long. The V and J ends lost 3 bases and 0 bases respectively, with 9 bases between them. Germline lookup yields CDR1 SGHNT and CDR2 YYREEE (reference sequence). The CDR3 coding sequence is TGTGCCAGCAGCTCAGGACAACCGAACACCGGGGAGCTGTTTTTT. Its protein is CASSSGQPNTGELFF.

The chain employs TRBV5-1 and TRBJ2-1, with D unclear. Trimming removed 1 base at V and 8 bases at J, with 13 bases between. The CDR3 loop spans 14 amino acids. The germline V gene encodes CDR1 SGHRS and CDR2 YFSETQ. CDR3 residues: CASSLRSNGHEQFF. The CDR3 DNA is TGCGCCAGCAGCTTGAGATCCAACGGTCATGAGCAGTTCTTC. Using reference TRBV5-1 and TRBJ2-1 for the parts outside the CDR3, the full variable domain is KAGVTQTPRYLIKTRGQQVTLSCSPISGHRSVSWYQQTPGQGLQFLFEYFSETQRNKGNFPGRFSGRQFSNSRSEMNVSTLELGDSALYLCASSLRSNGHEQFFGPGTRLTVL.

The V gene is TRBV6-5, the J gene TRBJ2-7; the match to TRBD2 covers 7 bases. This CDR3 has 16 residues. The germline V gene encodes CDR1 MNHEY and CDR2 SVGAGI. Trimming cost V 0 bases and J 0 bases; bases outside gene matches: 5. The CDR3 loop reads CASSYSPRGSSYEQYF. CDR3 sequence (DNA): TGTGCCAGCAGTTACTCCCCGCGGGGGAGCTCCTACGAGCAGTACTTC.

This chain uses TRBV6-1 with TRBJ2-4; D not resolved. The germline V gene encodes CDR1 MNHNS and CDR2 SASEGT. The ends were cut back, 1 base at V and 5 bases at J, with 15 bases in the middle. The CDR3 totals 16 residues. The CDR3 loop reads CASSEDAPPRENIQYF. In DNA form, the CDR3 reads TGTGCCAGCAGTGAAGATGCCCCACCGAGAGAAAACATTCAGTACTTC.

The chain couples TRBV10-1 to TRBJ2-2; D unclear. CDR3 length equals 14 residues. The V end was cut by 0 bases, the J end by 4 bases, with 6 bases between. From germline, CDR1 is WNHNN and CDR2 SYGVQD (reference sequence). CDR3 coding DNA: TGCGCCAGCAGTGAGTCGTCGGTCACCGGGGAGCTGTTTTTT. Translated, it gives CASSESSVTGELFF.